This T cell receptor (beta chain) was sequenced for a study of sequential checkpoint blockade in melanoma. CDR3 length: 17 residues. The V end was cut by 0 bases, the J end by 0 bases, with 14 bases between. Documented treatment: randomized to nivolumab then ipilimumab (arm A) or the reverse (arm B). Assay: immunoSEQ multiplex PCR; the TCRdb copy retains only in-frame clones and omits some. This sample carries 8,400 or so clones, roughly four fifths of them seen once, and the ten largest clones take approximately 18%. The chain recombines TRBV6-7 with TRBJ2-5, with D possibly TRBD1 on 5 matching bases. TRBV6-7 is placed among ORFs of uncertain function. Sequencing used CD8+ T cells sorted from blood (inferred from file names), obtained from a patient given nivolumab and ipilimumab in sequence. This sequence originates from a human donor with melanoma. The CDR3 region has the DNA TGTGCCAGCAGTTACTCCTTCAGGGTACAAGACCAAGAGACCCAGTACTTC. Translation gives CASSYSFRVQDQETQYF.